These 28 T cell receptor beta chains share one sample of origin, sequenced in a study of cytomegalovirus exposure and HLA in healthy donors. This PCR relied on a set of 60 Vbeta primers and 13 Jbeta primers. Assay: immunoSEQ multiplex PCR; the TCRdb copy retains only in-frame clones and omits some. The sample has about 140,000 clones, about 80% seen once. Sequences were obtained from PBMCs. These receptors were taken from a woman between 35 and 50 years old in good health and CMV-seronegative.

This chain links TRBV4-3 with TRBJ1-1; D is unresolved. Germline CDR1 and CDR2: LGHNA and YSLEER. V lost 1 base and J lost 5, with 11 bases in between. This CDR3 comprises 14 residues. The CDR3 here is CASSQGRGWTEAFF. CDR3 coding DNA: TGCGCCAGCAGCCAAGGCCGGGGTTGGACTGAAGCTTTCTTT.

The chain combines TRBV5-1 with TRBJ2-3; D possibly corresponds to TRBD2 (5 bases). The V end lost 0 bases, the J end lost 6 bases, and 17 bases lay between the germline ends. Germline CDR1 and CDR2: SGHRS and YFSETQ. The CDR3 extends over 16 amino acids. In DNA form, the CDR3 reads TGCGCCAGCAGCTTGGGCCGACTAAGCGGCGGGGATACGCAGTATTTT. This encodes CASSLGRLSGGDTQYF. The full variable domain, rest sourced from reference TRBV5-1 and TRBJ2-3, is KAGVTQTPRYLIKTRGQQVTLSCSPISGHRSVSWYQQTPGQGLQFLFEYFSETQRNKGNFPGRFSGRQFSNSRSEMNVSTLELGDSALYLCASSLGRLSGGDTQYFGPGTRLTVL.

The chain carries TRBV25-1 and TRBJ2-3, with TRBD1 identical over 8 bases. The CDR3 runs to 16 residues. Germline assignment: CDR1 MGHDK and CDR2 SYGVNS. The ends lost 4 bases at V and 4 bases at J; junction bases unmatched: 10. CDR3 amino acids: CASSGDTGTGADTQYF. Written as DNA, the CDR3 is TGTGCCAGCAGTGGGGATACCGGGACAGGAGCAGATACGCAGTATTTT.

The CDR3 DNA follows: TGTGCCAGCAGCTTCTTACCGGGACAGGGTTTTAAGGAAAAACTGTTTTTT. Its protein product is CASSFLPGQGFKEKLFF. V is TRBV5-5 and J is TRBJ1-4, with 9 bases matching TRBD1. The V segment lost 2 bases and the J segment 8 bases; nucleotides outside the gene matches: 13. The CDR3 length is 17 residues. Germline values: CDR1 SGHKS, CDR2 YYEKEE (reference sequence). Variable domain in full (rest from reference TRBV5-5 and TRBJ1-4): DAGVTQSPTHLIKTRGQQVTLRCSPISGHKSVSWYQQVLGQGPQFIFQYYEKEERGRGNFPDRFSARQFPNYSSELNVNALLLGDSALYLCASSFLPGQGFKEKLFFGSGTQLSVL.

This clone was counted only a few times. The gene calls are TRBV6-6 and TRBJ1-5, with TRBD1 matching 7 bases. CDR1 is MNHNY, CDR2 SVGAGI, per germline (reference sequence). The CDR3 totals 15 residues. J lost 3 bases, V lost 1 base, and 3 bases had no gene match. CDR3 loop: CASSYLTGVNQPQHF. The CDR3 DNA reads TGTGCCAGCAGTTACTTAACAGGGGTCAATCAGCCCCAGCATTTT.

The V and J genes are TRBV28 and TRBJ1-5; 7 bases line up with TRBD1. The CDR3 loop spans 19 amino acids. V was clipped by 4 bases and J by 2 bases; unmatched bases: 17. Germline assignment: CDR1 MDHEN and CDR2 SYDVKM. CDR3: CASSSQTGKGRHGNQPQHF. The CDR3 DNA follows: TGTGCCAGCAGTTCTCAGACAGGGAAAGGTCGTCACGGCAATCAGCCCCAGCATTTT. Full variable domain (rest looked up from reference TRBV28 and TRBJ1-5): DVKVTQSSRYLVKRTGEKVFLECVQDMDHENMFWYRQDPGLGLRLIYFSYDVKMKEKGDIPEGYSVSREKKERFSLILESASTNQTSMYLCASSSQTGKGRHGNQPQHFGDGTRLSIL.

This clone was found a few times. The rearrangement links TRBV7-2 to TRBJ2-1, with TRBD2 matching over 7 bases. This CDR3 has 14 residues. Per the germline V gene, CDR1 is SGHTA and CDR2 is FQGNSA. Unmatched junction bases numbered 6, after V lost 1 base and J lost 9 bases. The CDR3 here is CASSLVGLVAEQFF. CDR3 coding DNA: TGTGCCAGCAGCTTAGTCGGACTAGTGGCTGAGCAGTTCTTC.

This chain uses TRBV6-5 with TRBJ1-2; D is undetermined. The V and J ends lost 8 bases and 2 bases respectively, with 12 bases between them. Germline-derived CDR1 and CDR2 are MNHEY and SVGAGI. The CDR3 is made up of 13 amino acids. For the CDR3, the DNA is TGTGCCAGCGTTAAAGAGACAAACTATGGCTACACCTTC. Translated: CASVKETNYGYTF.

The V call is TRBV2, the J call TRBJ2-2; TRBD2 agrees at 11 bases. The CDR3 contains 14 residues. The germline V gene has CDR1 SNHLY and CDR2 FYNNEI. V was clipped by 6 bases and J by 4 bases; unmatched bases: 1. CDR3 nucleotides: TGTGCCAGCAGGACTAGCGGGATCACCGGGGAGCTGTTTTTT. It translates to CASRTSGITGELFF.

The rearrangement joins TRBV11-2 to TRBJ2-3, with 10 bases matching TRBD2. Germline V CDR1 and CDR2: SGHAT, FQNNGV. V lost 1 base and J lost 10; bases outside the gene matches: 20. This CDR3 has 19 amino acids. In DNA, the CDR3 is TGTGCCAGCAGCTTAGTCCAGGGGGGGCTATCTAGCGGGAGAATGGCGCAGTATTTT. As protein: CASSLVQGGLSSGRMAQYF.

CDR3 sequence: CASRGGVDAYNEQFF. The CDR3 region has the DNA TGTGCCAGCAGAGGCGGGGTGGACGCCTACAATGAGCAGTTCTTC. This chain uses TRBV28 with TRBJ2-1; D perhaps matches TRBD2 (6 bases). The CDR3 has 15 residues. The germline V gene has CDR1 MDHEN and CDR2 SYDVKM. V shed 6 bases and J shed 2 bases, with 14 bases lying between them.

The CDR3 DNA sequence: TGTGCCAGCAGCTCCGGACAGGGTATGGTCTACGAGCAGTACTTC. Protein product: CASSSGQGMVYEQYF. The V call is TRBV7-2, the J call TRBJ2-7, with TRBD1 matching over 8 bases. After removal of 4 bases from V and 3 bases from J, the junction contained 8 bases not matched to a gene. This CDR3 has 15 amino acids. Looked up from germline, CDR1 is SGHTA and CDR2 is FQGNSA. The variable domain in full, with the rest retrieved from reference TRBV7-2 and TRBJ2-7, is GAGVSQSPSNKVTEKGKDVELRCDPISGHTALYWYRQSLGQGLEFLIYFQGNSAPDKSGLPSDRFSAERTGGSVSTLTIQRTQQEDSAVYLCASSSGQGMVYEQYFGPGTRLTVT.

The gene calls are TRBV27 and TRBJ2-3; 10 bases agree with TRBD2. The CDR3 spans 15 residues. J was trimmed by 4 bases and V by 3 bases; bases with no gene match: 4. Looked up from germline, CDR1 is MNHEY and CDR2 is SMNVEV (reference sequence). The CDR3, as DNA: TGTGCCAGCAGTTTGCTAGCGGGAGCCTCAGATACGCAGTATTTT. Protein: CASSLLAGASDTQYF.

The chain recombines TRBV10-3 with TRBJ1-6; no firm D call. CDR1 is ENHRY and CDR2 is SYGVKD in the germline V gene. V was clipped by 5 bases and J by 9 bases, with 14 bases between them. The CDR3 sequence is 14 residues long. CDR3 protein: CAISPADGSSPLHF. The CDR3 DNA is TGTGCCATCAGTCCGGCAGATGGGAGTTCACCCCTCCACTTT.

This clone was seen a single time. The genes are TRBV4-3 and TRBJ2-7, with a weak D call TRBD2 (6 bases). Germline loops: CDR1 LGHNA, CDR2 YSLEER. V shed 0 bases and J shed 2 bases, with 11 bases lying between them. The CDR3 has 15 amino acids. For the CDR3, the DNA is TGCGCCAGCAGCCAAGATACCGCGGGGACCTACGAGCAGTACTTC. Its translation is CASSQDTAGTYEQYF.

This chain connects TRBV7-9 to TRBJ2-7; the D gene is possibly TRBD2 (6 bases). Germline CDR1 reads SEHNR; CDR2 reads FQNEAQ (reference sequence). Trimming removed 4 bases from V and 2 bases from J, with 6 bases in between. The CDR3 length is 12 residues. In nucleotides, the CDR3 is TGTGCCAGCAGCTCGGGAGCCTACGAGCAGTACTTC. It yields the protein CASSSGAYEQYF.

The rearrangement links TRBV5-1 to TRBJ2-7; tentatively, D is TRBD2 (6 bases). The CDR3 consists of 13 residues. Germline V gene data show CDR1 as SGHRS and CDR2 as YFSETQ. V gave up 6 bases and J gave up 7 bases, with 17 bases separating them. CDR3 DNA: TGCGCCAGCAATACGGGGGAACCCCATGAGCAGTACTTC. It yields the protein CASNTGEPHEQYF. Full variable domain (remainder filled in from reference TRBV5-1 and TRBJ2-7): KAGVTQTPRYLIKTRGQQVTLSCSPISGHRSVSWYQQTPGQGLQFLFEYFSETQRNKGNFPGRFSGRQFSNSRSEMNVSTLELGDSALYLCASNTGEPHEQYFGPGTRLTVT.

A few counts support this clone. CDR3 amino acids: CASSSARIGYEQYF. The CDR3 DNA reads as TGTGCCAGCAGCTCTGCGAGAATTGGCTACGAGCAGTACTTC. The chain has TRBV7-9 and TRBJ2-7; D remains ambiguous. The germline V and J ends were trimmed by 4 bases and 3 bases, with 13 bases remaining between them. CDR3 length: 14 residues. Germline CDR1 and CDR2: SEHNR and FQNEAQ (reference sequence).

The chain links TRBV19 to TRBJ2-3; D is ambiguous. This CDR3 comprises 11 residues. The ends were cut back, 6 bases at V and 2 bases at J, with 3 bases in the middle. Per germline, CDR1 LNHDA and CDR2 SQIVND (reference sequence). The CDR3: CASSNTDTQYF. DNA of the CDR3: TGTGCCAGTAGCAACACAGATACGCAGTATTTT. Together with reference TRBV19 and TRBJ2-3, the CDR3 gives the full variable domain: DGGITQSPKYLFRKEGQNVTLSCEQNLNHDAMYWYRQDPGQGLRLIYYSQIVNDFQKGDIAEGYSVSREKKESFPLTVTSAQKNPTAFYLCASSNTDTQYFGPGTRLTVL.

The chain recombines TRBV10-3 with TRBJ1-5; possibly TRBD1 for D (6 bases). V was pared by 6 bases and J by 6 bases, with 12 bases between. Germline-derived CDR1 and CDR2 are ENHRY and SYGVKD. This CDR3 region has 13 residues. The CDR3 region has the DNA TGTGCCATCAGAGAACAGGGCGGTCAGCCCCAGCATTTT. The encoded protein is CAIREQGGQPQHF.

This sequence joins TRBV7-9 and TRBJ1-1; D gene ambiguous. The length of the CDR3 is 17 residues. V was pared by 2 bases and J by 0 bases, with 16 bases between. Per germline, CDR1 SEHNR and CDR2 FQNEAQ (reference sequence). CDR3 region: CASSLSLTPGLNTEAFF. The CDR3, as DNA: TGTGCCAGCAGCTTATCCCTTACTCCAGGATTGAACACTGAAGCTTTCTTT.

The chain recombines TRBV2 with TRBJ2-7; 10 positions agree with TRBD2. V lost 5 bases, J lost 1 base, and 14 bases stayed unmatched. Germline CDR1 is SNHLY and CDR2 is FYNNEI. The CDR3 is 18 amino acids. For the CDR3, the DNA is TGTGCCAGCAGTAAGAGTGAGGGTCTAGCGGGAGTATCCTACGAGCAGTACTTC. Translated: CASSKSEGLAGVSYEQYF.

The gene calls are TRBV9 and TRBJ2-7, with 9 bases matching TRBD1. V shed 2 bases, J shed 6 bases, and the junction held 6 bases outside the gene matches. This CDR3 has 14 residues. Germline lookup yields CDR1 SGDLS and CDR2 YYNGEE. The CDR3 sequence: CASSVRTGVSEQYF. CDR3 coding DNA: TGTGCCAGCAGCGTCCGGACAGGGGTAAGCGAGCAGTACTTC. The variable domain in full, with the rest retrieved from reference TRBV9 and TRBJ2-7, is DSGVTQTPKHLITATGQRVTLRCSPRSGDLSVYWYQQSLDQGLQFLIQYYNGEERAKGNILERFSAQQFPDLHSELNLSSLELGDSALYFCASSVRTGVSEQYFGPGTRLTVT.

The chain joins TRBV6-4 to TRBJ2-1, with D tentatively TRBD2 (6 bases). V was trimmed by 4 bases and J by 6 bases, leaving 10 bases between them. The V gene's germline CDR1 is MRHNA and CDR2 SNTAGT. The CDR3 totals 13 residues. In DNA form, the CDR3 reads TGTGCCAGCAGTGTGGAAGCGGGCAATGAGCAGTTCTTC. Translated: CASSVEAGNEQFF.

The DNA for the CDR3 is TGTGCCAGCAGTCGCACGACAGGGGGAGGCGAGCAGTACTTC. Amino acid sequence: CASSRTTGGGEQYF. This chain links TRBV6-5 with TRBJ2-7; 9 bases map to TRBD1. Germline V gives CDR1 MNHEY, CDR2 SVGAGI. This CDR3 spans 14 amino acids. Trimming took 5 bases from V and 6 from J; bases not matched to a gene: 8.

This rearrangement joins TRBV7-8 to TRBJ1-5, with D possibly TRBD1 on 5 matching bases. Germline lookup yields CDR1 SGHVS and CDR2 FQNEAQ. The CDR3 extends over 18 amino acids. V was pared by 2 bases and J by 4 bases, with 21 bases between. The CDR3 sequence is CASSLKAGVLTTNQPQHF. In DNA, the CDR3 is TGTGCCAGCAGCTTAAAGGCGGGGGTTTTGACGACGAATCAGCCCCAGCATTTT.

The chain employs TRBV7-9 and TRBJ2-7; maybe TRBD2 (6 bases). CDR3 length: 14 residues. V was clipped by 3 bases and J by 0 bases, with 9 bases between them. Germline V gene lookup returns CDR1 SEHNR and CDR2 FQNEAQ (reference sequence). CDR3 in DNA: TGTGCCAGCAGCTTGGTAGCGGCCTCCTACGAGCAGTACTTC. This encodes CASSLVAASYEQYF.

This clone appeared a single time. V is TRBV9 and J is TRBJ2-3; D uncertain. The CDR3 loop spans 13 amino acids. Germline V gene data show CDR1 as SGDLS and CDR2 as YYNGEE. The V end was cut by 3 bases, the J end by 8 bases, with 13 bases between. The CDR3 DNA reads TGTGCCAGCAGCGGGCAGGATCTGGGTACGCAGTATTTT. Translation gives CASSGQDLGTQYF.